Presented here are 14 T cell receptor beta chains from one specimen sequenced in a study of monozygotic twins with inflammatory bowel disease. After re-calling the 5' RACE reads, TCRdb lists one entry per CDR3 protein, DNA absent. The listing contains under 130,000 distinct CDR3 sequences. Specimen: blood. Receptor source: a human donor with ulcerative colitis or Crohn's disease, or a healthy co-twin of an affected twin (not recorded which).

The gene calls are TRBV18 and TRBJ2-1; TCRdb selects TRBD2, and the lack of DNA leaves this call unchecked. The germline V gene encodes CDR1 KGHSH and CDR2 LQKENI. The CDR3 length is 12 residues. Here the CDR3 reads CASSPGRNEQFF.

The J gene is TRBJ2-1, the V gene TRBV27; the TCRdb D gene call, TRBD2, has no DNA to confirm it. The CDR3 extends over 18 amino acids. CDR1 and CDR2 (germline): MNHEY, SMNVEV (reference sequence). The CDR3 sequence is CASRLHGTSGRIYNEQFF.

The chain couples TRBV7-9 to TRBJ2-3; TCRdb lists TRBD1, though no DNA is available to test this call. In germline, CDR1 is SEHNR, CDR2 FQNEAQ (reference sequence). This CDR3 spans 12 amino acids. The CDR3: CASSQVGGTQYF.

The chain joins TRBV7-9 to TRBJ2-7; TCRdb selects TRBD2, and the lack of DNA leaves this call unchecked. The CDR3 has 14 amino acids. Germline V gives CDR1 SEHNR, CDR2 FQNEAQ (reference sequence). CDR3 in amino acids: CASSPSGTLNEQYF. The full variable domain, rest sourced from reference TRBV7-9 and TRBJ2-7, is DTGVSQNPRHKITKRGQNVTFRCDPISEHNRLYWYRQTLGQGPEFLTYFQNEAQLEKSRLLSDRFSAERPKGSFSTLEIQRTEQGDSAMYLCASSPSGTLNEQYFGPGTRLTVT.

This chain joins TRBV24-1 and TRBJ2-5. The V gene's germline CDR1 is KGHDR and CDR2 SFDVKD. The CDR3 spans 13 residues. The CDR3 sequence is CATSDPNGETQYF.

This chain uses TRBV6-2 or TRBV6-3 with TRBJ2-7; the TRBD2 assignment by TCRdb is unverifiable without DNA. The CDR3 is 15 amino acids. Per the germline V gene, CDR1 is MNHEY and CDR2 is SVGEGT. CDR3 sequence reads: CASSRGRTASYEQYF.

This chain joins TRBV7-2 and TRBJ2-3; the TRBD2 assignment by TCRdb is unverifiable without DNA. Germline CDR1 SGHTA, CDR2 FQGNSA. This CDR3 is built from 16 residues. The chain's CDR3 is CASSSLAGSFTDTQYF.

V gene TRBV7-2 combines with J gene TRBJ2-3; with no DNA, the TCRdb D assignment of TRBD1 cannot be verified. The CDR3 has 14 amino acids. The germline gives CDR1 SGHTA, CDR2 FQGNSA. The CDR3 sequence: CASSPGLAADTQYF.

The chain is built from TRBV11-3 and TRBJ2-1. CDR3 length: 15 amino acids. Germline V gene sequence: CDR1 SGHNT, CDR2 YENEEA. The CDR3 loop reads CASSLAGGAYNEQFF.

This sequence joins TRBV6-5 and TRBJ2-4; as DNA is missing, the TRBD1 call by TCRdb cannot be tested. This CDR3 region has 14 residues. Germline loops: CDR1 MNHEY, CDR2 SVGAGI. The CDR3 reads CASSFGGAKNMQYF.

CDR3 sequence reads: CASSLGPQANSPLHF. V and J are TRBV11-2 and TRBJ1-6; TCRdb picks TRBD1, but there is no DNA to check that call. This CDR3 is 15 amino acids long. Germline CDR1 and CDR2: SGHAT and FQNNGV. The entire variable domain, with the rest obtained from reference TRBV11-2 and TRBJ1-6, is as follows: EAGVAQSPRYKIIEKRQSVAFWCNPISGHATLYWYQQILGQGPKLLIQFQNNGVVDDSQLPKDRFSAERLKGVDSTLKIQPAKLEDSAVYLCASSLGPQANSPLHFGNGTRLTVT.

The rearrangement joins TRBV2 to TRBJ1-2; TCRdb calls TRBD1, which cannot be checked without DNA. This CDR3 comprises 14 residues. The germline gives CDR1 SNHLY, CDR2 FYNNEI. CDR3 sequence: CASSDSPQGFGYTF.

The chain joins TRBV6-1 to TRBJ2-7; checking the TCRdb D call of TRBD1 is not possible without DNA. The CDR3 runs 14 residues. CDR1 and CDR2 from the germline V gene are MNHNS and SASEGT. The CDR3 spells CASRMGGRSYEQYF.

CDR3 loop: CASSLLGQGAFF. The chain links TRBV28 to TRBJ1-1; TCRdb outputs TRBD1, but without DNA this stays unchecked. This CDR3 has 12 amino acids. Germline values: CDR1 MDHEN, CDR2 SYDVKM. The full variable domain, completed using reference TRBV28 and TRBJ1-1, is DVKVTQSSRYLVKRTGEKVFLECVQDMDHENMFWYRQDPGLGLRLIYFSYDVKMKEKGDIPEGYSVSREKKERFSLILESASTNQTSMYLCASSLLGQGAFFGQGTRLTVV.